These 10 T cell receptor beta chains came from one sample sequenced in a study of T cell changes during pregnancy in multiple sclerosis. TCRdb keeps only in-frame clones here, not all; method: immunoSEQ multiplex PCR. Here the sample spans about 88,000 clones, 92% being singletons. The sequenced sample was peripheral blood, obtained in the first trimester of pregnancy. Receptors were obtained from a female donor with multiple sclerosis, enrolled in a pregnancy study.

The J gene is TRBJ2-7, the V gene TRBV28, with TRBD2 as a possible D gene (5 bases). The CDR3 loop spans 14 amino acids. The V end lost 3 bases, the J end lost 6 bases, and 15 bases lay between the germline ends. Looked up from germline, CDR1 is MDHEN and CDR2 is SYDVKM. The CDR3 loop is CASSLGGPEGEQYF. The CDR3 coding sequence is TGTGCCAGCAGTTTGGGCGGACCCGAGGGCGAGCAGTACTTC.

The chain recombines TRBV30 with TRBJ2-3; 11 bases fit TRBD2. J gave up 0 bases and V 2 bases, and 7 bases lay outside the gene matches. CDR3 length: 17 amino acids. The germline V gene has CDR1 GTSNPN and CDR2 SVGIG (reference sequence). CDR3 in amino acids: CAWSPPGLAASTDTQYF. CDR3 DNA sequence: TGTGCCTGGAGTCCCCCGGGACTAGCGGCCAGCACAGATACGCAGTATTTT.

The chain is built from TRBV5-1 and TRBJ1-2, with 8 bases aligning to TRBD1. This CDR3 contains 13 residues. The V and J ends lost 4 bases and 8 bases, in that order; junction bases with no gene match: 7. The germline gives CDR1 SGHRS, CDR2 YFSETQ. The CDR3 region is CASSTGGERGYTF. The CDR3 nucleotides read TGCGCCAGCAGCACAGGGGGGGAAAGAGGCTACACCTTC.

For this clone: This same CDR3 is encoded by further DNA sequences in the sample. V gene TRBV5-1 combines with J gene TRBJ2-1; 8 bases are a match to TRBD2. The CDR3 covers 15 residues. The germline V gene encodes CDR1 SGHRS and CDR2 YFSETQ. The trim removed 4 bases at V and 1 base at J, leaving 4 bases unmatched. CDR3 nucleotides: TGCGCCAGCAGCCCAGGGACTAGTTCCTACAATGAGCAGTTCTTC. Translation gives CASSPGTSSYNEQFF.

This clone was seen a single time. The chain has TRBV4-2 and TRBJ1-5; D is perhaps TRBD1 (5 bases). CDR1 is LGHNA, CDR2 YNFKEQ, per germline. This CDR3 has 18 amino acids. V lost 4 bases to trimming and J lost 8 bases, with 27 bases between them. CDR3 loop: CASSPRSSGVAGREPQHF. For the CDR3, the DNA is TGTGCCAGCAGCCCAAGATCGAGCGGTGTCGCAGGGAGGGAGCCCCAGCATTTT.

This clone showed up just once. V is TRBV29-1 and J is TRBJ2-1, with 11 bases identical to TRBD1. The germline gives CDR1 SQVTM, CDR2 ANQGSEA. V lost 5 bases and J lost 4; bases outside the gene matches: 10. This CDR3 contains 16 residues. CDR3 residues: CSVSGYRDRGYNEQFF. DNA of the CDR3: TGCAGCGTTTCAGGGTATCGGGACAGGGGGTACAATGAGCAGTTCTTC.

This chain links TRBV5-1 with TRBJ1-3, with D hard to call. This CDR3 comprises 16 residues. V lost 0 bases, J lost 0 bases, and 10 bases lay in between. Germline V CDR1 and CDR2: SGHRS, YFSETQ. CDR3 residues: CASSLGAVTSGNTIYF. CDR3 DNA: TGCGCCAGCAGCTTGGGGGCAGTTACCTCTGGAAACACCATATATTTT.

This chain links TRBV7-9 with TRBJ1-5; no reliable D call. The CDR3 spans 15 residues. CDR1 and CDR2 from the germline V gene are SEHNR and FQNEAQ (reference sequence). Trimming cost V 3 bases and J 5 bases, with 14 bases left between them. CDR3 in amino acids: CASSLQGPRDQPQHF. The CDR3 DNA reads TGTGCCAGCAGCTTGCAAGGGCCGAGGGATCAGCCCCAGCATTTT.

This chain links TRBV7-2 with TRBJ2-1, with D maybe TRBD2 (5 bases). Per the germline V gene, CDR1 is SGHTA and CDR2 is FQGNSA. The CDR3 runs to 12 residues. The V gene lost 5 bases and the J gene lost 10 bases, with 12 bases spanning the gap. CDR3 nucleotides: TGTGCCAGCAGCAGAACCGGGAACGAGCAGTTCTTC. Translating gives CASSRTGNEQFF. The full variable domain, completed using reference TRBV7-2 and TRBJ2-1, is GAGVSQSPSNKVTEKGKDVELRCDPISGHTALYWYRQSLGQGLEFLIYFQGNSAPDKSGLPSDRFSAERTGGSVSTLTIQRTQQEDSAVYLCASSRTGNEQFFGPGTRLTVL.

This chain joins TRBV30 and TRBJ2-1, with D possibly being TRBD1 (6 bases). Trimming cost V 2 bases and J 16 bases, with 15 bases left between them. Germline V lookup: CDR1 GTSNPN, CDR2 SVGIG (reference sequence). The CDR3 is 11 residues long. CDR3 region: CAWSPVGHVFF. As DNA, the CDR3 is TGTGCCTGGAGTCCGGTGGGACACGTCTTCTTC.